A single TCR beta chain is shown here with its context. Its antigen is undetermined. The sample comes from a study of cytomegalovirus exposure and HLA in healthy donors. Regarding the study as a whole: One later analysis, an examination of the roughly 130 validation repertoires, found that first-cohort TCR clusters tended to co-occur in them. Across donors, most TCRs were seen rarely, yet some public ones were widespread.

V was cut by 4 bases and J by 5 bases, with 12 bases left in between. CDR3 length equals 13 residues. Germline V gene lookup returns CDR1 SGHTA and CDR2 FQGNSA. Assay: immunoSEQ multiplex PCR; the TCRdb copy retains only in-frame clones and omits some. The repertoire holds 200,000 to 300,000 clones, with around nine tenths as singletons. Material for sequencing was PBMCs. The V gene is TRBV7-2, the J gene TRBJ2-7; D not resolved. This clonotype was sampled from a man aged 18 to 30 in good health and CMV-seronegative. The DNA of the CDR3 is TGTGCCAGCAGCTCTACGCGCTTAGACGAGCAGTACTTC. This sequence encodes CASSSTRLDEQYF.